This TCR beta chain was captured by sequencing in a study of regulatory T cells in long-lasting Graves disease. Study-wide points: TRBV28, TRBJ1-2 and TRBJ2-5 were favored in persistent disease.

Time point specified: newly diagnosed GD, antithyroid drugs for less than 3 months. With RNA extracted from PBMCs as input, the TCR library was made. Comments on this clonotype: The antigen is undetermined.

Losses at the gene ends were 2 bases for V and 6 bases for J; bases not matched to a gene: 8. This CDR3 is built from 16 residues. From germline, CDR1 is SGHRS and CDR2 YFSETQ. For TCR beta, libraries came from iRepertoire HTBI primers and Arm-PCR of CDR3 regions. TCRdb itself ran the multiplex PCR reads through MiXCR, one entry per CDR3 protein. The data contain 350,000 to 550,000 distinct CDR3 sequences, 14% to 15% of them seen just once; the ten biggest clones take up approximately 16%. These data are also associated with another study on T cells in Graves' hyperthyroidism and ophthalmopathy.

Material: peripheral blood mononuclear cells (PBMCs), obtained at new diagnosis, from a patient treated with antithyroid drugs. The V gene is TRBV5-1, the J gene TRBJ2-3; TRBD2 agrees at 11 bases. The clonotype originates from a woman aged 30 to 39 with Graves disease. The CDR3: CASSFLAGGPGDTQYF. The CDR3 DNA reads TGCGCCAGCAGCTTCTTAGCGGGAGGGCCCGGGGATACGCAGTATTTT.